This TCR beta chain was profiled in a study of blood T cell repertoires in COVID-19. At the level of the study: Samples representing acute and convalescent COVID-19 were sourced from the United States, Italy and Spain.

Authors' processing steps: The assay estimated nucleated cells by amplifying reference gene primers. The repertoire was sequenced with immunoSEQ multiplex PCR; TCRdb's copy has only in-frame clones and lacks some. The DNA gave D and trimming, while V, J and clone size come from that table. The sample shows 150,000 to 200,000 clones, 87% of them seen only once. Germline V gene data show CDR1 as KGHDR and CDR2 as SFDVKD. The CDR3 is 15 residues long. The J segment lost 4 bases and the V segment lost 3 bases, leaving 6 bases of the junction unmatched. The source is a woman in her sixties who had recovered from COVID-19. Sequencing input: peripheral blood. This chain links TRBV24-1 with TRBJ1-2, with 8 bases aligning to TRBD1. The CDR3 protein is CATSDSGQGGYGYTF. The CDR3 nucleotides are TGTGCCACCAGTGATAGTGGACAGGGAGGCTATGGCTACACCTTC.